This is a list of T cell receptor beta chains from one sample in a study of identical twins. Each CDR3 protein is one row after TCRdb ran MiXCR on the 5' RACE reads. The sample consists of about 220,000 distinct CDR3 sequences, about a tenth of them appearing once. Sequencing used memory (CD45RO+) T cells sorted from blood. These TCRs come from a woman aged 18-29 years in good health. The CDR3 runs from the conserved cysteine through the conserved F or W. A D gene is named only where the DNA matches it firmly. Size tells how often a clone was seen (once, few, many) or the class of an expanded clone, and some rows leave it out.

d_call j_call v_call clone_size cdr3_aa cdr3_nt
NA TRBJ2-1 TRBV7-9 few CASSLARAPGSDEQFF TGTGCCAGCAGCTTAGCCCGAGCGCCCGGATCGGATGAGCAGTTCTTC
TRBD2 TRBJ2-1 TRBV7-6 few CASSNQRGVYNEQFF TGTGCCAGCAGCAATCAGCGGGGTGTTTACAATGAGCAGTTCTTC
TRBD2 TRBJ2-1 TRBV12-3/TRBV12-4 many CASRLGLETYNEQFF TGTGCCAGCAGACTCGGACTAGAGACCTACAATGAGCAGTTCTTC
NA TRBJ2-7 TRBV7-3 NA CASSPIGQSYEQYF TGTGCCAGCAGCCCAATAGGACAGTCCTACGAGCAGTACTTC
TRBD1 TRBJ2-3 TRBV20-1 NA CSARAPGQGSGDTQYF TGCAGTGCTAGAGCCCCGGGACAGGGTAGCGGAGATACGCAGTATTTT
NA TRBJ1-2 TRBV24-1 many CATSDPGKGYTF TGTGCCACCAGTGACCCAGGGAAAGGCTACACCTTC
NA TRBJ1-3 TRBV7-9 NA CASSPRPSSGNTIYF TGTGCCAGCAGCCCCCGGCCGAGCTCTGGAAACACCATATATTTT
TRBD2 TRBJ2-1 TRBV11-3 few CASSLTSGSGNEQFF TGTGCCAGCAGCTTAACTAGCGGGAGTGGCAATGAGCAGTTCTTC
NA TRBJ2-7 TRBV12-3/TRBV12-4 many CASSPISNGEQYF TGTGCCAGCAGTCCCATAAGTAATGGGGAGCAGTACTTC
NA TRBJ1-2 TRBV20-1 many CSARVTGTTMGGYTF TGCAGTGCTAGAGTTACCGGGACAACCATGGGAGGCTACACCTTC
NA TRBJ1-1 TRBV20-1 NA CSASGRRMNTEAFF TGCAGTGCTTCAGGGCGGCGGATGAACACTGAAGCTTTCTTT
NA TRBJ1-5 TRBV5-1 few CASSRDYLNQPQHF TGCGCCAGCAGTCGGGACTACCTCAATCAGCCCCAGCATTTT
NA TRBJ1-1 TRBV9 NA CASSRRETEAFF TGTGCCAGCAGCCGCAGGGAGACTGAAGCTTTCTTT
NA TRBJ1-6 TRBV7-6 few CASSLGVGGVESPLHF TGTGCCAGCAGCTTAGGGGTAGGGGGGGTCGAATCACCCCTCCACTTT
NA TRBJ2-1 TRBV6-2/TRBV6-3 NA CASREVAEYNEQFF TGTGCCAGCAGGGAGGTAGCGGAGTACAATGAGCAGTTCTTC
TRBD1 TRBJ1-2 TRBV9 few CASSLGGTGYFGYTF TGTGCCAGCAGCCTGGGTGGGACAGGGTATTTCGGCTACACCTTC